Shown below are 6 T cell receptor beta chains from a single sample sequenced in a study of beta chain features in type 1 diabetes. Investigators reverse transcribed all isolated RNA, so they sequenced expressed TCRB transcripts. TCRdb's table, derived via immunoSEQ multiplex PCR, lists solely in-frame clones and lacks some. The sample yields hundreds of thousands of clones, around 15% seen once. The sample was naive CD4+ T cells from blood. These receptors all come from a man between 18 and 35 years old in good health.

The chain joins TRBV10-3 to TRBJ1-2, with 9 bases matching TRBD1. From germline, CDR1 is ENHRY and CDR2 SYGVKD. V was clipped by 6 bases and J by 3 bases; unmatched bases: 5. The CDR3 covers 14 residues. The CDR3 reads CAISGTGFDYGYTF. In DNA form, the CDR3 reads TGTGCCATCAGCGGGACAGGGTTCGACTATGGCTACACCTTC.

This clone was observed a few times. The chain carries TRBV29-1 and TRBJ1-1, with TRBD1 as a possible D gene (5 bases). The CDR3 consists of 13 residues. Germline lookup yields CDR1 SQVTM and CDR2 ANQGSEA. The ends were cut back, 6 bases at V and 4 bases at J, with 15 bases in the middle. The CDR3 reads CSVRGSTGTEAFF. The CDR3 DNA reads TGCAGCGTCCGGGGGAGTACGGGCACTGAAGCTTTCTTT.

This clone was found a few times. The chain links TRBV5-1 to TRBJ2-1; no definite D call. V was shortened by 4 bases and J by 10 bases, with 15 bases between the two germline ends. Germline V CDR1 and CDR2: SGHRS, YFSETQ. The CDR3 is 13 amino acids. CDR3 nucleotides: TGCGCCAGCAGCCCAACCTCTATGGAAGAGCAGTTCTTC. Translation: CASSPTSMEEQFF.

This clone was detected a few times. The CDR3 coding sequence is TGTGCCAGCAGGGGACAGGGGGCTGGTCAGCCCCAGCATTTT. Translating it yields CASRGQGAGQPQHF. This rearrangement joins TRBV2 to TRBJ1-5; 12 positions match TRBD1. After removal of 6 bases from V and 6 bases from J, the junction contained 3 bases not matched to a gene. The germline gives CDR1 SNHLY, CDR2 FYNNEI. The CDR3 is 14 residues long.

J is TRBJ2-1 and V is TRBV19; D gene unclear. Germline loops: CDR1 LNHDA, CDR2 SQIVND (reference sequence). The CDR3 spans 13 residues. With 3 bases removed from V and 9 bases from J, the gap between germline ends came to 12 bases. CDR3 sequence (DNA): TGTGCCAGTAGTATTCGCGATCCACTTGAGCAGTTCTTC. Translation gives CASSIRDPLEQFF.

The chain carries TRBV11-2 and TRBJ2-5, with TRBD1 identical over 9 bases. Germline V lookup: CDR1 SGHAT, CDR2 FQNNGV. The CDR3 has 16 amino acids. V shed 4 bases, J shed 2 bases, and the junction held 8 bases outside the gene matches. Here the CDR3 reads CASSSWPGQGQETQYF. Here the CDR3 DNA reads TGTGCCAGCAGCTCTTGGCCGGGACAGGGACAAGAGACCCAGTACTTC.